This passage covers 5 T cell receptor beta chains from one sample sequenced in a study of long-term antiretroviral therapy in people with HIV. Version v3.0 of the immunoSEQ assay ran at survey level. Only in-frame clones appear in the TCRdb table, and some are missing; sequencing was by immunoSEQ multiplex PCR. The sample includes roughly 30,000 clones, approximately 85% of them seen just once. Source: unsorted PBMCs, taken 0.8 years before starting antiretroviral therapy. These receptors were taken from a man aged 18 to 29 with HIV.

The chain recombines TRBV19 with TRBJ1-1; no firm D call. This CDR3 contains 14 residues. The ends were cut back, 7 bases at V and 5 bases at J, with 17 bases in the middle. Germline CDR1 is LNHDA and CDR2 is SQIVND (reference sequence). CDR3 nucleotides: TGTGCCAGTACCCCGGGCGGGCTCTTTACTGAAGCTTTCTTT. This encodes CASTPGGLFTEAFF.

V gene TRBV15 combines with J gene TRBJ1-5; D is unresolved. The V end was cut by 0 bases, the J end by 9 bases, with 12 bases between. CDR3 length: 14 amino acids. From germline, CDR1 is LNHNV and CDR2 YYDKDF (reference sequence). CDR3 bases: TGTGCCACCAGCAGAGATATTACGGAGCTGCCCCAGCATTTT. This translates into CATSRDITELPQHF.

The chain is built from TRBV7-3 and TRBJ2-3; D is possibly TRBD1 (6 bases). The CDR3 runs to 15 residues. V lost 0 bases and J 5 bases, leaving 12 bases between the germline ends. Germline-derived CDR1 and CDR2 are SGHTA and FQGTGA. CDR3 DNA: TGTGCCAGCAGCTTAACGAACACAGGGAAAGATACGCAGTATTTT. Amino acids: CASSLTNTGKDTQYF.

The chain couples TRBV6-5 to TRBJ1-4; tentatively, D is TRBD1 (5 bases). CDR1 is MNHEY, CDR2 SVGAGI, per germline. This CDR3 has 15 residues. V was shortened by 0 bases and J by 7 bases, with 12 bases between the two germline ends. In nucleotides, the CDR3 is TGTGCCAGCAGTTACTCGGGGGTATTGGGTGAAAAACTGTTTTTT. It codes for CASSYSGVLGEKLFF.

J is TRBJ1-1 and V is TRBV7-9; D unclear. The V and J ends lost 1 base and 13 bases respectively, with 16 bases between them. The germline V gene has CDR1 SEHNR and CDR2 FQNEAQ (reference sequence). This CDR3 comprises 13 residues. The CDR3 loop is CASSLDVHPGVFF. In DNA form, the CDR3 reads TGTGCCAGCAGCTTAGATGTGCACCCGGGAGTTTTCTTT.